In its sample, the clone carrying this T cell receptor beta chain was seen a few times. What it binds is not known. Every bit of the isolated RNA underwent reverse transcription, so sequencing read expressed TCRB transcripts. Measured with immunoSEQ multiplex PCR; TCRdb has only the in-frame clones, and not every one. The table has some 700,000 clones, around an eighth seen once. The data stem from a study of beta chain features in type 1 diabetes. Study-wide context: The number of sorted cells examined across all samples was approximately 100 million.

The study's findings and limits: In every one of the four CD4+ subsets, TCRB CDR3s were moderately but significantly shorter in Type 1 diabetes patients. Naive, central memory and regulatory TCRB repertoires appeared more similar among patients than healthy donors. Shorter templates might be favored by PCR, and equally so in patients and in controls.

Germline CDR1 is MNHEY and CDR2 is SVGAGI. This CDR3 has 15 residues. V lost 6 bases and J lost 4; bases outside the gene matches: 6. This receptor was taken from a man aged 18-30 years with type 1 diabetes. The chain carries TRBV6-5 and TRBJ2-3; 11 nucleotides align to TRBD1. Sequences were obtained from naive CD4+ T cells from blood. CDR3 DNA: TGTGCCAGCAGCTACCCGGGACAGGGGGCAGATACGCAGTATTTT. Protein sequence: CASSYPGQGADTQYF.